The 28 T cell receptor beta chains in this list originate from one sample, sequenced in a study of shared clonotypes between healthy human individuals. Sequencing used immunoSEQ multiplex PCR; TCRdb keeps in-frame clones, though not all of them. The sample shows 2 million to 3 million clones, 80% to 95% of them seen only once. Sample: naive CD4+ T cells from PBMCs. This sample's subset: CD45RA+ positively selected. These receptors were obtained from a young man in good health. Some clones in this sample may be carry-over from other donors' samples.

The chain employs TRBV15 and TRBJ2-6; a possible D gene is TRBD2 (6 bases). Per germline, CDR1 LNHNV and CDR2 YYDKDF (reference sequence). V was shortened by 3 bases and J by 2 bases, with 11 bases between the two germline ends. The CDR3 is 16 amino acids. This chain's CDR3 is CATSRARRAGANVLTF. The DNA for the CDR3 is TGTGCCACCAGCAGGGCAAGGAGGGCTGGGGCCAACGTCCTGACTTTC.

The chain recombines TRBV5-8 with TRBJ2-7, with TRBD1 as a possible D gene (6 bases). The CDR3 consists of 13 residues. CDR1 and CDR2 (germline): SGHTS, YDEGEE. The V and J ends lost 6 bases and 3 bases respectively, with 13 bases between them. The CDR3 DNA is TGTGCCAGCACCTTACAGACAGGCTACGAGCAGTACTTC. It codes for CASTLQTGYEQYF. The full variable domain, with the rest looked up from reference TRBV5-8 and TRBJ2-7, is EAGVTQSPTHLIKTRGQQATLRCSPISGHTSVYWYQQALGLGLQFLLWYDEGEERNRGNFPPRFSGRQFPNYSSELNVNALELEDSALYLCASTLQTGYEQYFGPGTRLTVT.

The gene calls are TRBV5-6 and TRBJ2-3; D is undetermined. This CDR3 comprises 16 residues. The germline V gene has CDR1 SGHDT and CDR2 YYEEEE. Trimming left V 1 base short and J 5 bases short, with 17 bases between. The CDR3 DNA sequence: TGTGCCAGCAGCTTGTTGTCAGGACCAGAAGGAGATACGCAGTATTTT. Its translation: CASSLLSGPEGDTQYF.

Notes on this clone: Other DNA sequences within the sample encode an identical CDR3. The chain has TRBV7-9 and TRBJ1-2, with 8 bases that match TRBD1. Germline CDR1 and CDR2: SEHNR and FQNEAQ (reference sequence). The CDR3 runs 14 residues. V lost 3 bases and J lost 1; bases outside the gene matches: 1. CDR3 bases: TGTGCCAGCAGCTTGACAGGGGATAACTATGGCTACACCTTC. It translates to CASSLTGDNYGYTF.

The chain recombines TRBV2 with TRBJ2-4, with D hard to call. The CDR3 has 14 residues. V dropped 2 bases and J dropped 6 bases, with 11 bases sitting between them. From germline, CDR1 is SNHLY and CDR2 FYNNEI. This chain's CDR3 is CASSERELRNIQYF. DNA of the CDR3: TGTGCCAGCAGTGAAAGGGAATTAAGAAACATTCAGTACTTC. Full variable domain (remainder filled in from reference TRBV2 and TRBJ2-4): EPEVTQTPSHQVTQMGQEVILRCVPISNHLYFYWYRQILGQKVEFLVSFYNNEISEKSEIFDDQFSVERPDGSNFTLKIRSTKLEDSAMYFCASSERELRNIQYFGAGTRLSVL.

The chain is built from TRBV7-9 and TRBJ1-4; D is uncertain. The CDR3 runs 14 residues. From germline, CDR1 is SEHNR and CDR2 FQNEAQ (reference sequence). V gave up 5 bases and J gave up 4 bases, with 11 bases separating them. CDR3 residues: CASSTTAGNEKLFF. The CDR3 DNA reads TGTGCCAGCAGCACTACCGCGGGTAATGAAAAACTGTTTTTT.

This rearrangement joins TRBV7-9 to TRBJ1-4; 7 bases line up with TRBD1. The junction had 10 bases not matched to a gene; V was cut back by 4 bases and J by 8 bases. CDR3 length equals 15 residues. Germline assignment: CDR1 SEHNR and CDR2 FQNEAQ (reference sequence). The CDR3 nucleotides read TGTGCCAGCAGCTCCTTGACCCGGGACAGCGAAAAACTGTTTTTT. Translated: CASSSLTRDSEKLFF.

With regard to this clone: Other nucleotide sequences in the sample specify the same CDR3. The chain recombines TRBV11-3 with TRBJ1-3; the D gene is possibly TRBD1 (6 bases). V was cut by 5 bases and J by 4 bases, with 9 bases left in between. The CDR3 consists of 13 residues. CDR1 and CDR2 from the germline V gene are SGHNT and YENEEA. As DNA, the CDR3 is TGTGCCAGCAGCACAGGGTCAGGAAACACCATATATTTT. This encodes CASSTGSGNTIYF. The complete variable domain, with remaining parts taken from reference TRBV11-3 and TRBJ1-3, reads EAGVVQSPRYKIIEKKQPVAFWCNPISGHNTLYWYLQNLGQGPELLIRYENEEAVDDSQLPKDRFSAERLKGVDSTLKIQPAELGDSAVYLCASSTGSGNTIYFGEGSWLTVV.

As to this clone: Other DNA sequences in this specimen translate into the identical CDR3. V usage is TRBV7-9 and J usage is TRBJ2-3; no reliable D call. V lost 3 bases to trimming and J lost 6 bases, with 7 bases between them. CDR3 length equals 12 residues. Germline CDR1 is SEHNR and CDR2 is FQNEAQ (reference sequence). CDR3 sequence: CASSLVSDTQYF. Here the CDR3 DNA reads TGTGCCAGCAGCTTGGTCTCGGATACGCAGTATTTT.

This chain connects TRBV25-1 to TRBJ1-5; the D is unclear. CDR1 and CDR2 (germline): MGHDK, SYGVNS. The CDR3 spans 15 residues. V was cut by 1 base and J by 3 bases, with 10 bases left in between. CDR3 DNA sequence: TGTGCCAGCAGTGAATCGGCAGCCTACAATCAGCCCCAGCATTTT. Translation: CASSESAAYNQPQHF. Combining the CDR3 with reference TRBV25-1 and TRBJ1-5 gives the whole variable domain EADIYQTPRYLVIGTGKKITLECSQTMGHDKMYWYQQDPGMELHLIHYSYGVNSTEKGDLSSESTVSRIRTEHFPLTLESARPSHTSQYLCASSESAAYNQPQHFGDGTRLSIL.

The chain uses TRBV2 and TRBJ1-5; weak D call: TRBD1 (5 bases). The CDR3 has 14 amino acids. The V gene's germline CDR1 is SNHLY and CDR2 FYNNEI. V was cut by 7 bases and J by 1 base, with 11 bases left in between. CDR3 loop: CASTVGDSNQPQHF. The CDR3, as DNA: TGTGCCAGCACCGTAGGGGACAGCAATCAGCCCCAGCATTTT.

CDR3 protein: CASSEAWGTSGRALSGANVLTF. For the CDR3, the DNA is TGTGCCAGCAGTGAAGCGTGGGGGACTAGCGGGAGGGCCCTCTCTGGGGCCAACGTCCTGACTTTC. This chain uses TRBV2 with TRBJ2-6; 16 nucleotides match TRBD2. CDR3 length equals 22 residues. From germline, CDR1 is SNHLY and CDR2 FYNNEI. Trimming cost V 0 bases and J 0 bases; bases outside gene matches: 8.

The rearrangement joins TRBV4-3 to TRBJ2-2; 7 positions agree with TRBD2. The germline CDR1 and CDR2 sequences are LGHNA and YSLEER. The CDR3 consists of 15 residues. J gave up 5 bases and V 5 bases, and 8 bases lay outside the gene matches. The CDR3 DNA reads TGCGCCAGCAGCTACCGGGACTACTTAACCGGGGAGCTGTTTTTT. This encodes CASSYRDYLTGELFF.

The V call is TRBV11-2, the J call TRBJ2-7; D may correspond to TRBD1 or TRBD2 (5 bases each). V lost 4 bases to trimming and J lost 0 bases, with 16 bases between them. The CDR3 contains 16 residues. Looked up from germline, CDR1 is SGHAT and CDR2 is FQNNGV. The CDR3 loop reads CASSSGPDGSSYEQYF. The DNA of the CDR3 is TGTGCCAGCAGCTCGGGACCGGACGGTAGCTCCTACGAGCAGTACTTC.

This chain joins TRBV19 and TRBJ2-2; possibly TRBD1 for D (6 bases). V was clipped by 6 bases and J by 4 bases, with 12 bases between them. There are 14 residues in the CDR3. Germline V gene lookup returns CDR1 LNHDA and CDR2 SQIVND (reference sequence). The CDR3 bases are TGTGCCAGTAGACCGGGACACCCCACCGGGGAGCTGTTTTTT. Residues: CASRPGHPTGELFF.

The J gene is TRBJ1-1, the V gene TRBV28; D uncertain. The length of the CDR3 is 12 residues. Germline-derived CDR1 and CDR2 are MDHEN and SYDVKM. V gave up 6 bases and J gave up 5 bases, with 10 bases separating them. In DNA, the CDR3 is TGTGCCAGCAGGGTGCTCGGGACTGAAGCTTTCTTT. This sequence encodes CASRVLGTEAFF.

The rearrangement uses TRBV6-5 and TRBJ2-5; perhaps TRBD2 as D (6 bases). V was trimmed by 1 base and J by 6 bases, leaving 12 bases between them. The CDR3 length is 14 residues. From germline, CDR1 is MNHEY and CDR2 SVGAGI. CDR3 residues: CASSYFMGGKTQYF. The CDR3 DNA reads TGTGCCAGCAGTTACTTTATGGGGGGAAAGACCCAGTACTTC.

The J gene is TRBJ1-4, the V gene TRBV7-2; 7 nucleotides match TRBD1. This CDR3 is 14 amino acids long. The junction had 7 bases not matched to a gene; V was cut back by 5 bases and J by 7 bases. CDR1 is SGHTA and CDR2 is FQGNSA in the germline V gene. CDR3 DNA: TGTGCCAGCAGCCAGGACAGGTGGAGTGAAAAACTGTTTTTT. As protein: CASSQDRWSEKLFF.

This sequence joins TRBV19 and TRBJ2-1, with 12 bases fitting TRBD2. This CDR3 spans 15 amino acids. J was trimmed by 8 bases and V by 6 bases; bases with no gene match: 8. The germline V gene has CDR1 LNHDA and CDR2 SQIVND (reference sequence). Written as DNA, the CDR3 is TGTGCCAGTAGGAGACTAGCGGGAGCTACGCATGAGCAGTTCTTC. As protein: CASRRLAGATHEQFF.

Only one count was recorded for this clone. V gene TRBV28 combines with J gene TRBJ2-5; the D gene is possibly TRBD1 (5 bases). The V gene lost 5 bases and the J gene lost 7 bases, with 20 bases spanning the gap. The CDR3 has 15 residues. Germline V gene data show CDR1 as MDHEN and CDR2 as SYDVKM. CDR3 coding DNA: TGTGCCAGCAGTAGTTCGACCGGCCCCCAGGGGACCCAGTACTTC. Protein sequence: CASSSSTGPQGTQYF.

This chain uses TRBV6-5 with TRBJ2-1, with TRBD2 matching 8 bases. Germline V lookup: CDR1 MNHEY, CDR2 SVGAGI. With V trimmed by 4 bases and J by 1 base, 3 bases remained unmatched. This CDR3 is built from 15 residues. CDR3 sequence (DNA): TGTGCCAGCAGTTGGGCGGGAGGTTCCTACAATGAGCAGTTCTTC. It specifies CASSWAGGSYNEQFF.

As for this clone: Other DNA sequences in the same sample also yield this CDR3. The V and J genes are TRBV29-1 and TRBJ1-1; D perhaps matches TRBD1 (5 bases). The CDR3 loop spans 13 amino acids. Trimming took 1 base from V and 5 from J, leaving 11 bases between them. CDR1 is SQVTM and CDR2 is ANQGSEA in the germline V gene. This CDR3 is CSVEGGWGTEAFF. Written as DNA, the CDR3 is TGCAGCGTTGAAGGTGGATGGGGGACTGAAGCTTTCTTT.

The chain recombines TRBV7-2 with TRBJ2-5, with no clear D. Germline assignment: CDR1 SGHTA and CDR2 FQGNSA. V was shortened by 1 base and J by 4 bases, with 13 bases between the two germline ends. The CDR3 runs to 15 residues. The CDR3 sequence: CASSLDGQRRETQYF. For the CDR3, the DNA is TGTGCCAGCAGCTTAGACGGGCAACGACGAGAGACCCAGTACTTC. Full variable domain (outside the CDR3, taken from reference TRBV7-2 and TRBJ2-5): GAGVSQSPSNKVTEKGKDVELRCDPISGHTALYWYRQSLGQGLEFLIYFQGNSAPDKSGLPSDRFSAERTGGSVSTLTIQRTQQEDSAVYLCASSLDGQRRETQYFGPGTRLLVL.

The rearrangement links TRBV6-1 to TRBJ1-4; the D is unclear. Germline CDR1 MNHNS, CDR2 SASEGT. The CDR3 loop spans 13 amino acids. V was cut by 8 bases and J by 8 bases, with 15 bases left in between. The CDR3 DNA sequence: TGTGCCAGCCATCCTAGGCCAGGAGAAAAACTGTTTTTT. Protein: CASHPRPGEKLFF.

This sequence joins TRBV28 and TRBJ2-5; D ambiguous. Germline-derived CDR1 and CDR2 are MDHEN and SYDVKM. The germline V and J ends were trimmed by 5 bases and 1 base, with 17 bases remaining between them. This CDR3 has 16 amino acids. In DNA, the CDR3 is TGTGCCAGCAGTCCCGGCGTGGGCCATCCCCAAGAGACCCAGTACTTC. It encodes CASSPGVGHPQETQYF.

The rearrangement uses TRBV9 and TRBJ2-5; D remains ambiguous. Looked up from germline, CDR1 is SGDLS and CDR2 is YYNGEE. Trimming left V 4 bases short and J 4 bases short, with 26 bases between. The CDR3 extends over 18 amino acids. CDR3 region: CASSPATATTNRLETQYF. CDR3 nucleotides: TGTGCCAGCAGCCCAGCCACGGCGACCACCAATCGTTTAGAGACCCAGTACTTC.

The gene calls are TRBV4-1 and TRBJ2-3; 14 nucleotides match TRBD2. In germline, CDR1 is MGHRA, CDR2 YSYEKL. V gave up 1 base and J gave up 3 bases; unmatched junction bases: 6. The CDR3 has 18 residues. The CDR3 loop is CASSQGTSGRFRTDTQYF. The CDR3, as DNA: TGCGCCAGCAGCCAAGGGACTAGCGGGAGGTTTCGTACAGATACGCAGTATTTT.

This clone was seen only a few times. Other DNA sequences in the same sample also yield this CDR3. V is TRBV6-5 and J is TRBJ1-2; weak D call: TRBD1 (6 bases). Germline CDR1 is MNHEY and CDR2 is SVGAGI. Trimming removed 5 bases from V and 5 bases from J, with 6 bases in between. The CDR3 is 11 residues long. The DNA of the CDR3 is TGTGCCAGCAGTACAGGGTATGGCTACACCTTC. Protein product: CASSTGYGYTF.